This T cell receptor beta chain was sequenced in a study of blood T cell repertoires in COVID-19 (dated by TCRdb to the early 2020s). With regard to the full study: The collaborator samples originated in the United States, Italy and Spain and spanned the acute and convalescent phases of COVID-19. The prospective study material was composed of cDNA or gDNA derived from T cells, B-cell-depleted T cells, or PBMCs. Samples came from the ongoing ImmuneRACE study (first 160 participants) plus 1,254 subjects from 6 global collaborators. A freely available public database, intended as a resource for researchers studying the immune response to SARS-CoV-2, is where the repertoires were released. Where available, HLA class I and class II types were taken from metadata supplied by the sample provider and were not determined by assay-based typing. A de-identified subject ID, COVID-19 status, age in years and sex were almost always included in the sample metadata. Subjects who had been exposed to COVID-19, were actively infected with it, or had recovered from it provided the deeply sampled blood TCRbeta repertoires that made up the dataset.

In the prospective study, participants were about 18 to 100 years old, resided in about two dozen geographic areas of the United States, and were enrolled through a virtual design. In the prospective study, cohorts were assigned on the basis of participant-reported clinical history obtained from a screening survey and a study questionnaire. Each participant in the prospective study had whole blood, serum and a nasopharyngeal or oropharyngeal swab collected by mobile phlebotomists. Participants in the prospective study had the option to provide additional blood draws and questionnaires over a roughly 2-month period. Before DNA extraction, prospective study blood samples were shipped either frozen or at room temperature. TCRbeta CDR3 regions were amplified from genomic DNA by means of the immunoSEQ Assay, a bias-controlled multiplex PCR. As for how the authors treated the data: The number of nucleated cells in each sample was estimated from the amplification of reference gene primers within the assay. To quantify the absolute abundance of each unique TCRbeta CDR3 rearrangement, sequence reads were collapsed and filtered. For each sample, productive Simpson clonality was calculated as the square root of Simpson's diversity index across productive rearrangements. TCRdb retrieved this table from immuneACCESS and kept in-frame rearrangements only. Not all clones are present; in checked studies, unresolved V genes account for under half, and no reason is known for the remainder. The D gene and trimming were derived from the DNA, and the V and J assignments and clone size from that table. Recorded for this sample are 60,000 to 80,000 clones; around 80% of them occurred a single time. 3% to 4.5% of the sample comes from the top ten.

In the case of this clone: Its antigen is currently not known. Base qualities are missing; no much larger clone stands one base away.

Trimming removed 0 bases from V and 1 base from J, leaving 12 bases between the germline ends. From its cysteine to its phenylalanine, the CDR3 spans 16 amino acids. Only the CDR3 part of the read is kept: 48 bases, read in frame from the first base. Looking up the germline V gene yields CDR1 LGHNA and CDR2 YNFKEQ. Study-wide conclusions, independent of this receptor: Clinical and demographic metadata were provided uncurated, with the amount varying by source and participant.

The sequenced sample consisted of PBMCs or T cells enriched from blood (not recorded which). This receptor chain uses TRBV4-2 and TRBJ1-1; possibly the D gene is TRBD1, per 6 matching bases. The receptor was derived from a woman in her forties with acute COVID-19. The bases are TGTGCCAGCAGCCAAGACCAGGGGAGTCCGAACACTGAAGCTTTCTTT. This encodes CASSQDQGSPNTEAFF.